The clone carrying this T cell receptor (beta chain) was counted once. Its specificity is unknown. This record belongs to a study of siplizumab effects on memory and regulatory T cells. The germline CDR1 and CDR2 sequences are MNHNY and SVGAGI (reference sequence). The CDR3 has 16 residues. Trimming cost V 7 bases and J 2 bases; bases outside gene matches: 14. TCRdb's copy holds only in-frame clones and misses some; the assay was immunoSEQ multiplex PCR. The sample lists over 100,000 clones, just over 90% occurring once. The study's findings and limits: The authors could not assign a naive or memory phenotype to roughly 80-97% of proliferating CD4+ or CD8+ clones. Siplizumab produced a significant drop in alloreactive sequences attributable to unstimulated CD4+ memory cells. Naive T cells looked more diverse than memory cells, and they looked like major contributors to the alloresponse. Alloreactive CD4+ clones that could be mapped were on average roughly 69% Treg-derived with siplizumab, against more than 25% in controls.

This receptor was identified in a human donor in good health. The sample was non-Treg CD4+ T cells sorted from blood. The V and J genes are TRBV6-6 and TRBJ2-7; TRBD1 agrees at 7 bases. The CDR3 is CASTPSGQASPYEQYF. The DNA of the CDR3 is TGTGCCAGCACCCCCAGCGGACAGGCCTCTCCCTACGAGCAGTACTTC.